What follows are 27 T cell receptor beta chains derived from one specimen sequenced in a study of T-cell reconstitution after alpha-beta-depleted transplantation in children. Researchers prepared the TCRbeta library using unique molecular identifiers, the study reports. MiXCR was run by TCRdb on the PCR reads, yielding one entry per CDR3 protein. The data hold around 100,000 distinct CDR3 sequences, with less than 6% observed a single time. Source: PBMCs, mostly from graft donor cells, taken 60 days after TCRalphabeta/CD19-depleted stem cell transplant. These receptors were obtained from a female patient between 2 and 15 years old who had a stem cell transplant for Fanconi anemia, so the T cells may come from the graft donor.

In regard to this clonotype: A read error may be the cause here, since a much bigger clone is one base away. The V gene is TRBV20-1, the J gene TRBJ2-4; a weak D match, TRBD1 (6 bases). Germline values: CDR1 DFQATT, CDR2 SNEGSKA (reference sequence). The length of the CDR3 is 15 residues. CDR3 nucleotides: TGCAGTGCCCGAGGACAGACCTTAGCCGAAAACATTCAGTACTTC. Residues: CSARGQTLAENIQYF.

This clonotype came up many times. This chain connects TRBV6-5 to TRBJ2-7; 9 positions match TRBD1. There are 16 residues in the CDR3. Germline V lookup: CDR1 MNHEY, CDR2 SVGAGI. Germline trimming cut 6 bases from V and 3 bases from J; bases unmatched to any gene: 12. This CDR3 is CASSNRPGQGFYEQYF. The DNA of the CDR3 is TGTGCCAGCAGCAACCGACCGGGACAGGGTTTCTACGAGCAGTACTTC.

This clonotype was observed a handful of times. The gene calls are TRBV11-2 and TRBJ2-1; TRBD2 agrees at 9 bases. Germline assignment: CDR1 SGHAT and CDR2 FQNNGV. This CDR3 has 21 residues. V lost 5 bases, J lost 5 bases, and 25 bases stayed unmatched. The CDR3 coding sequence is TGTGCCAGCAGCACTATGCCCACCCGGCTAGCGGGGAGCTGGGGGGACAATGAGCAGTTCTTC. Translation: CASSTMPTRLAGSWGDNEQFF.

The rearrangement links TRBV5-6 to TRBJ2-7; possible D gene TRBD2, 6 bases. The V end was cut by 2 bases, the J end by 2 bases, with 14 bases between. Germline CDR1 is SGHDT and CDR2 is YYEEEE. This CDR3 contains 15 residues. The CDR3 region is CASSLGRLLTYEQYF. The CDR3 DNA reads TGTGCCAGCAGCTTAGGGAGGCTTCTCACCTACGAGCAGTACTTC.

This clonotype occurred a few times. The chain is built from TRBV7-2 and TRBJ2-5; 11 nucleotides align to TRBD2. Germline V CDR1 and CDR2: SGHTA, FQGNSA. With 5 bases clipped from V and 1 base from J, the junction kept 9 bases outside the gene matches. The CDR3 has 17 amino acids. This CDR3 is CASSPFTSGGRQETQYF. The CDR3, as DNA: TGTGCCAGCAGCCCCTTCACTAGCGGGGGACGCCAAGAGACCCAGTACTTC.

The chain employs TRBV29-1 and TRBJ2-5; 10 bases are a match to TRBD2. Per germline, CDR1 SQVTM and CDR2 ANQGSEA. CDR3 size: 16 residues. V dropped 4 bases and J dropped 5; count of bases not matched to a gene: 13. In DNA, the CDR3 is TGCAGCGTTGGTAGCGGGGGGCTCCTTGGGGGGGAGACCCAGTACTTC. Encoded protein: CSVGSGGLLGGETQYF.

This clonotype came up many times. V usage is TRBV28 and J usage is TRBJ2-5; D ambiguous. This CDR3 contains 17 residues. V lost 5 bases and J lost 5, with 24 bases in between. Germline V gives CDR1 MDHEN, CDR2 SYDVKM. For the CDR3, the DNA is TGTGCCAGCAGTCTACTGATTAAGGAACCCCTTCAGGAGACCCAGTACTTC. Its translation is CASSLLIKEPLQETQYF.

This clonotype was found many times. The chain has TRBV29-1 and TRBJ2-7, with D unresolved. The germline V gene encodes CDR1 SQVTM and CDR2 ANQGSEA. This CDR3 is built from 11 residues. V was cut by 2 bases and J by 3 bases, with 5 bases left in between. CDR3 loop: CSVEHVYEQYF. The CDR3 bases are TGCAGCGTTGAACACGTCTACGAGCAGTACTTC.

This clonotype appeared many times. The rearrangement joins TRBV29-1 to TRBJ1-4, with D perhaps TRBD1 (5 bases). V dropped 1 base and J dropped 17 bases, with 17 bases sitting between them. CDR3 length equals 12 residues. Germline V CDR1 and CDR2: SQVTM, ANQGSEA. The chain's CDR3 is CSVEGGGGRAFF. CDR3 nucleotides: TGCAGCGTTGAAGGTGGCGGGGGGAGAGCCTTTTTT.

This clonotype occurred a few times. The chain is built from TRBV20-1 and TRBJ2-5, with D perhaps matching TRBD1 or TRBD2 (6 bases each). Germline assignment: CDR1 DFQATT and CDR2 SNEGSKA (reference sequence). The length of the CDR3 is 15 residues. Trimming took off 3 bases at V and 2 bases at J, with 16 bases between the two ends. The CDR3 protein is CSASRWGASQETQYF. The CDR3 DNA sequence: TGCAGTGCTAGTAGGTGGGGGGCCTCTCAAGAGACCCAGTACTTC.

Ten or more counts support this clonotype. V gene TRBV3-1 combines with J gene TRBJ1-2; D perhaps matches TRBD1 (5 bases). This CDR3 is built from 14 residues. Germline lookup yields CDR1 LGHDT and CDR2 YNNKEL (reference sequence). V was shortened by 4 bases and J by 7 bases, with 16 bases between the two germline ends. DNA of the CDR3: TGTGCCAGCAGCCGGGACCCCCGGGAAGTTGGCTACACCTTC. This gives the protein CASSRDPREVGYTF.

This clonotype was picked up a small number of times. The V gene is TRBV10-3, the J gene TRBJ2-2; TRBD2 matches at 7 bases. The CDR3 spans 16 residues. Germline V gene sequence: CDR1 ENHRY, CDR2 SYGVKD. The junction had 10 bases not matched to a gene; V was cut back by 6 bases and J by 3 bases. CDR3 coding DNA: TGTGCCATCAGCGCTCTCCGGGACTACGACACCGGGGAGCTGTTTTTT. This gives the protein CAISALRDYDTGELFF.

The sample holds many counts of this clonotype. The rearrangement joins TRBV5-1 to TRBJ2-2; the match to TRBD2 covers 13 bases. Germline CDR1 is SGHRS and CDR2 is YFSETQ. The V segment lost 3 bases and the J segment 4 bases; nucleotides outside the gene matches: 0. This CDR3 has 15 amino acids. For the CDR3, the DNA is TGCGCCAGCAGCTGGACTAGCGGGAGCACCGGGGAGCTGTTTTTT. Amino acid sequence: CASSWTSGSTGELFF.

This clonotype has a count of ten or more. The chain is built from TRBV18 and TRBJ2-1; the D is unclear. The ends were cut back, 0 bases at V and 6 bases at J, with 3 bases in the middle. Germline V gene sequence: CDR1 KGHSH, CDR2 LQKENI. This CDR3 is built from 12 residues. CDR3 protein: CASSPPSNEQFF. DNA for the CDR3: TGTGCCAGCTCACCACCCAGCAATGAGCAGTTCTTC. Supplemented by reference TRBV18 and TRBJ2-1, the full variable domain reads NAGVMQNPRHLVRRRGQEARLRCSPMKGHSHVYWYRQLPEEGLKFMVYLQKENIIDESGMPKERFSAEFPKEGPSILRIQQVVRGDSAAYFCASSPPSNEQFFGPGTRLTVL.

V and J are TRBV4-2 and TRBJ2-3; TRBD2 might be the D (5 bases). The CDR3 runs to 14 residues. The ends were cut back, 0 bases at V and 4 bases at J, with 8 bases in the middle. CDR1 is LGHNA and CDR2 is YNFKEQ in the germline V gene. CDR3 bases: TGTGCCAGCAGCCAAGACCTAGCTCCAGATACGCAGTATTTT. Its protein product is CASSQDLAPDTQYF.

The table lists this clonotype with many counts. J is TRBJ2-7 and V is TRBV29-1, with 10 bases aligning to TRBD1. V was clipped by 5 bases and J by 4 bases; unmatched bases: 5. Germline V CDR1 and CDR2: SQVTM, ANQGSEA. CDR3 size: 13 residues. The DNA for the CDR3 is TGCAGCGTTTGGGACAGGGGAGGGTACGAGCAGTACTTC. Translation: CSVWDRGGYEQYF.

This clonotype was seen many times. This chain joins TRBV29-1 and TRBJ2-7, with TRBD1 matching over 8 bases. The V gene end was trimmed by 3 bases and the J gene end by 2 bases; junction bases not matched to a gene: 6. The germline gives CDR1 SQVTM, CDR2 ANQGSEA. This CDR3 contains 14 residues. Here the CDR3 reads CSVDGGQGPYEQYF. CDR3 nucleotides: TGCAGCGTTGATGGAGGACAGGGACCCTACGAGCAGTACTTC.

In this sample, this clonotype turned up many times. V is TRBV28 and J is TRBJ2-7, with D hard to call. The CDR3 is 11 amino acids. Germline CDR1 and CDR2: MDHEN and SYDVKM. V was pared by 0 bases and J by 5 bases, with 2 bases between. The CDR3 DNA is TGTGCCAGCAGTTTATGGGACGAGCAGTACTTC. Translated, it gives CASSLWDEQYF.

This clonotype has at least ten counts. This sequence joins TRBV5-6 and TRBJ1-2; D possibly corresponds to TRBD1 (5 bases). The CDR3 is 13 amino acids. The ends were cut back, 2 bases at V and 3 bases at J, with 8 bases in the middle. Germline CDR1 and CDR2: SGHDT and YYEEEE. The CDR3 reads CASSFGADYGYTF. The CDR3 coding sequence is TGTGCCAGCAGCTTCGGGGCGGACTATGGCTACACCTTC.

This clonotype was counted many times. The chain links TRBV7-3 to TRBJ2-7, with a tentative D call TRBD1 (6 bases). Germline assignment: CDR1 SGHTA and CDR2 FQGTGA. This CDR3 is 15 amino acids long. V lost 1 base, J lost 0 bases, and 10 bases lay in between. The DNA for the CDR3 is TGTGCCAGCAGCTTAAATGGGGGCGGCTCCTACGAGCAGTACTTC. The encoded protein is CASSLNGGGSYEQYF.

This clonotype was observed many times. The chain employs TRBV20-1 and TRBJ2-1; 8 positions match TRBD2. Germline lookup yields CDR1 DFQATT and CDR2 SNEGSKA (reference sequence). The CDR3 sequence is 16 residues long. J lost 0 bases, V lost 3 bases, and 7 bases had no gene match. The CDR3 protein is CSARVGTSSSYNEQFF. The CDR3 DNA reads TGCAGTGCTAGGGTTGGGACTAGTAGCTCCTACAATGAGCAGTTCTTC.

This clonotype was counted ten times or more. The chain links TRBV29-1 to TRBJ2-1; tentatively, D is TRBD2 (7 bases). Germline V gives CDR1 SQVTM, CDR2 ANQGSEA. Trimming took off 4 bases at V and 2 bases at J, with 15 bases between the two ends. The CDR3 is 15 residues long. CDR3 sequence: CSVVGGGGAYNEQFF. In DNA, the CDR3 is TGCAGCGTTGTAGGAGGGGGGGGGGCCTACAATGAGCAGTTCTTC.

At least ten counts were recorded for this clonotype. The rearrangement joins TRBV28 to TRBJ2-7; 9 bases line up with TRBD1. CDR1 and CDR2 (germline): MDHEN, SYDVKM. The J segment lost 3 bases and the V segment lost 8 bases, leaving 14 bases of the junction unmatched. The CDR3 spans 16 residues. Here the CDR3 reads CASDPTQGARRYEQYF. The CDR3 nucleotides read TGTGCCAGCGATCCCACACAGGGGGCGCGGCGCTACGAGCAGTACTTC.

This clonotype was seen at least ten times. The chain joins TRBV24-1 to TRBJ2-1; no clear D. Germline CDR1 reads KGHDR; CDR2 reads SFDVKD. Trimming removed 3 bases from V and 4 bases from J, with 12 bases in between. CDR3 size: 15 residues. The CDR3 region is CATSDPRTDYNEQFF. In DNA form, the CDR3 reads TGTGCCACCAGTGATCCCCGGACGGATTACAATGAGCAGTTCTTC.

J is TRBJ1-2 and V is TRBV6-5, with unresolved D. The CDR3 runs to 14 residues. CDR1 is MNHEY and CDR2 is SVGAGI in the germline V gene. V shed 6 bases and J shed 3 bases, with 14 bases lying between them. The CDR3 region is CASRPLGVDYGYTF. CDR3 coding DNA: TGTGCCAGCAGGCCCCTTGGGGTTGACTATGGCTACACCTTC.

The V gene is TRBV18, the J gene TRBJ2-1, with 7 bases fitting TRBD2. Germline V gene data show CDR1 as KGHSH and CDR2 as LQKENI. CDR3 length: 16 amino acids. The trim removed 3 bases at V and 2 bases at J, leaving 7 bases unmatched. In nucleotides, the CDR3 is TGTGCCAGCTCACCCCTCGGAGCGGGGACCTACAATGAGCAGTTCTTC. Amino acids: CASSPLGAGTYNEQFF.

This clonotype was recorded many times. The rearrangement joins TRBV3-1 to TRBJ2-3, with 7 bases identical to TRBD2. V was pared by 1 base and J by 0 bases, with 7 bases of the junction left unmatched. There are 17 residues in the CDR3. Germline assignment: CDR1 LGHDT and CDR2 YNNKEL (reference sequence). In DNA, the CDR3 is TGTGCCAGCAGCCAAGCTCTCACTAGCGATAGCACAGATACGCAGTATTTT. Translating it yields CASSQALTSDSTDTQYF.